The clone carrying this TCR beta chain was seen a handful of times. This sample stems from a study of OX40 agonist ivuxolimab in advanced cancers. Germline V CDR1 and CDR2: SGHDT, YYEEEE. V lost 5 bases and J 1 base, leaving 9 bases between the germline ends. This CDR3 comprises 13 residues. Generated by immunoSEQ multiplex PCR, the TCRdb table keeps only in-frame clones and is missing some. The data show approximately 20,000 clones, 60% to 85% seen once. The TCR comes from an adult with an advanced solid tumor such as melanoma, head and neck, liver or kidney cancer. The chain joins TRBV5-6 to TRBJ1-1; D is uncertain. Material: CD4+ or CD8+ T cells sorted from blood, obtained in a trial of the OX40 agonist ivuxolimab. CDR3 DNA: TGTGCCAGCAGGATGGACGGGAACACTGAAGCTTTCTTT. Protein: CASRMDGNTEAFF.